This T cell receptor (beta chain) was sequenced during a study of CD8 T cells in ankylosing spondylitis. General study points: Those disease-linked clones were CD8+; they were also relatively rare in peripheral blood. Reportedly, disease-linked clones are significantly enriched in ankylosing spondylitis patients' matched synovial fluid.

Quantitative 5'-RACE with molecular barcodes generated TCR beta libraries. TCRdb independently ran MiXCR on the 5' RACE reads; one entry per CDR3 protein. The sample records around 250,000 distinct CDR3 sequences, around 11% being singletons. Ten or more counts support this clonotype. The antigen remains unidentified. Per the germline V gene, CDR1 is SGHRS and CDR2 is YFSETQ. The V gene lost 1 base and the J gene lost 5 bases, with 13 bases spanning the gap. The CDR3 has 14 amino acids. The clonotype originates from a male donor with ankylosing spondylitis or in good health (not recorded which). The chain uses TRBV5-1 and TRBJ2-7; weak D call: TRBD1 (7 bases). The sample taken for sequencing was blood, either unsorted or a sorted T cell fraction (not recorded which). This CDR3 reads CASSLWRDSHEQYF. In DNA form, the CDR3 reads TGCGCCAGCAGCTTGTGGCGGGACAGCCACGAGCAGTACTTC. Together with reference TRBV5-1 and TRBJ2-7, the CDR3 gives the full variable domain: KAGVTQTPRYLIKTRGQQVTLSCSPISGHRSVSWYQQTPGQGLQFLFEYFSETQRNKGNFPGRFSGRQFSNSRSEMNVSTLELGDSALYLCASSLWRDSHEQYFGPGTRLTVT.